This TCR delta chain appears in the sequencing data of a study of γδ T cells in repeated Plasmodium falciparum infection. Study observations and caveats: Many TCRgamma sequences overlapped between individuals in stable Vgamma9/Vdelta2+ repertoires. In Vdelta2-negative, largely Vdelta1+, gammadelta repertoires, repeated controlled infections appeared to drive clonal selection waves.

This clone was counted at least ten times. Its target is unknown. TCRdb has a much larger clone's protein, which differs at residue 14 from the translation of this DNA, likely because of a read error; what is shown is the protein translated from the DNA. TCRdb re-called the multiplex PCR reads using CATT. The sample consists of tens of thousands of delta-chain clones, about 1.5% of them appearing once. Gammadelta T cells were flow-sorted from PBMC into Vgamma9/Vdelta2+ and Vdelta2-negative populations for bulk analysis. The CDR3 has 17 residues. Germline assignment: CDR1 GEAIGNYY and CDR2 EKD. This chain uses TRDV2 with TRDJ1; TRDD3 aligns across 7 bases. This sequence was found in a pool of human donors (malaria-infected and uninfected, not separated). The sample taken for sequencing was gamma-delta T cells from blood. The CDR3 DNA reads TGTGCCTGTGACAACCGCCTACTGGGGTTTAACACCGATGAACTCATCTTT. Encoded protein: CACDNRLLGFNTDELIF.